A selection of T cell receptor beta chains follows, all from one sample in a study of vaccination and CD4 T cells after COVID-19. Their cognate antigens are unknown. One entry per CDR3 protein results from TCRdb running MiXCR on the PCR reads. The table lists fewer than 15,000 distinct CDR3 sequences, roughly 31% of them singletons, with roughly 15% in the top ten. The sequenced sample consisted of cultured CD4+ T cells from blood. The source is a human donor with COVID-19. CDR3s include the opening cysteine and the closing phenylalanine or tryptophan. Fields, in order: J gene, V gene, clone size, CDR3 protein. Expanded clones are given a class, and other clones once, few, many or no size at all.

J: TRBJ1-2; V: TRBV2; size: -; CDR3: CASSQARGYTF
J: TRBJ1-2; V: TRBV11-2; size: -; CDR3: CASSLDTGGYGYTF
J: TRBJ2-7; V: TRBV15; size: -; CDR3: CATSRGGFETYEQYF
J: TRBJ1-2; V: TRBV15; size: large; CDR3: CATSRDHGGYYGYTF
J: TRBJ1-2; V: TRBV20-1; size: medium-sized; CDR3: CSARDFSGAVYGYTF
J: TRBJ1-4; V: TRBV20-1; size: medium-sized; CDR3: CSAKTQGILEKLFF
J: TRBJ1-2; V: TRBV7-2; size: medium-sized; CDR3: CASSLDDRANYGYTF
J: TRBJ1-2; V: TRBV27; size: -; CDR3: CASGGQGKVDGYTF
J: TRBJ2-2; V: TRBV6-1; size: few; CDR3: CASNAENTGELFF
J: TRBJ1-4; V: TRBV6-5; size: -; CDR3: CASSYTLTGTNEKLFF
J: TRBJ2-3; V: TRBV29-1; size: -; CDR3: CSVEPPGSTDTQYF
J: TRBJ2-3; V: TRBV18; size: -; CDR3: CASSASTDTQYF
J: TRBJ2-3; V: TRBV27; size: -; CDR3: CASSLVAGRGKNTQYF
J: TRBJ2-2; V: TRBV2; size: -; CDR3: CASSGQGWELFF
J: TRBJ2-5; V: TRBV6-5; size: few; CDR3: CASSYSTGSALGTQYF
J: TRBJ1-5; V: TRBV19; size: few; CDR3: CASSILGTGGINQPQHF
J: TRBJ2-1; V: TRBV7-9; size: few; CDR3: CASSPGLAGVEQFF
J: TRBJ1-2; V: TRBV6-5; size: medium-sized; CDR3: CASSNFGYTF
J: TRBJ2-2; V: TRBV6-5; size: few; CDR3: CASSYQNRDGELFF
J: TRBJ1-2; V: TRBV5-1; size: large; CDR3: CASSMGHPDGYTF
J: TRBJ2-7; V: TRBV7-3; size: few; CDR3: CASSLRGEQYF
J: TRBJ2-2; V: TRBV12-3/TRBV12-4; size: -; CDR3: CASSLDSGLRGGELFF
J: TRBJ1-6; V: TRBV7-8; size: -; CDR3: CASTPGAGSPLHF
J: TRBJ2-7; V: TRBV19; size: -; CDR3: CASSETGGAYEQYF
J: TRBJ1-6; V: TRBV2; size: -; CDR3: CASSRDPNSPLHF
J: TRBJ2-3; V: TRBV5-6; size: -; CDR3: CASSLGLAGAPDTQYF
J: TRBJ1-1; V: TRBV27; size: few; CDR3: CASSLSGGALNTEAFF
J: TRBJ1-2; V: TRBV25-1; size: few; CDR3: CASRKDGGADGYTF
J: TRBJ2-5; V: TRBV27; size: -; CDR3: CASSFYRTGKKETQYF
J: TRBJ1-1; V: TRBV14; size: -; CDR3: CASTLGEVAFF
J: TRBJ2-4; V: TRBV19; size: few; CDR3: CASSIGVLAKNIQYF
J: TRBJ2-3; V: TRBV27; size: -; CDR3: CASSLTSGRTDTQYF
J: TRBJ2-3; V: TRBV28; size: -; CDR3: CASRAGLAGSSTDTQYF
J: TRBJ2-5; V: TRBV6-1; size: few; CDR3: CASSQGLAGGAGTQYF
J: TRBJ1-2; V: TRBV7-2; size: -; CDR3: CASSPGDRGYGYTF
J: TRBJ1-3; V: TRBV6-5; size: -; CDR3: CASSYSAGRPGNTIYF
J: TRBJ2-1; V: TRBV7-2; size: -; CDR3: CASSHPKQLYNEQFF
J: TRBJ1-1; V: TRBV6-2/TRBV6-3; size: -; CDR3: CASSLGTEAFF
J: TRBJ2-7; V: TRBV20-1; size: -; CDR3: CSARDPGSGVSYEQYF
J: TRBJ1-5; V: TRBV6-1; size: -; CDR3: CASSGSDAQPQHF
J: TRBJ1-5; V: TRBV6-1; size: few; CDR3: CASSKRQGADSNQPQHF
J: TRBJ2-1; V: TRBV7-2; size: -; CDR3: CASSFLRQERYNEQFF
J: TRBJ1-6; V: TRBV30; size: few; CDR3: CAWVGTTNSPLHF
J: TRBJ1-5; V: TRBV27; size: few; CDR3: CASSPEGGTVSNQPQHF
J: TRBJ1-2; V: TRBV28; size: -; CDR3: CASSPPGQTLYGYTF
J: TRBJ2-7; V: TRBV20-1; size: few; CDR3: CSAAAAQISSYEQYF